A single sample gave rise to the 27 T cell receptor beta chains below, sequenced in a study of regulatory T cells in long-lasting Graves disease. To make TCR beta libraries, researchers used iRepertoire HTBI primers and Arm-PCR of CDR3 regions. MiXCR was run by TCRdb on the multiplex PCR reads, yielding one entry per CDR3 protein. The table has fewer than 400,000 distinct CDR3 sequences, around 20% seen once. Time point of the sample: persistent/refractory GD, antithyroid drugs over 5 years with positive TRAb. The authors made the TCR library using RNA they extracted from PBMCs. The specimen was peripheral blood mononuclear cells (PBMCs), collected when the disease was refractory, from a patient treated with antithyroid drugs. Source of these receptors: a female donor with Graves disease.

Many counts were recorded for this clonotype. This chain connects TRBV6-1 to TRBJ2-7; the match to TRBD2 covers 8 bases. This CDR3 has 16 amino acids. The germline V gene has CDR1 MNHNS and CDR2 SASEGT. V dropped 5 bases and J dropped 6; count of bases not matched to a gene: 15. The CDR3 loop reads CASSPNSGTFTSEQYF. Here the CDR3 DNA reads TGTGCCAGCAGTCCCAATAGCGGGACTTTTACGAGCGAGCAGTACTTC.

V gene TRBV7-2 combines with J gene TRBJ2-2; tentatively, D is TRBD2 (6 bases). The V gene's germline CDR1 is SGHTA and CDR2 FQGNSA. The CDR3 sequence is 16 residues long. V dropped 8 bases and J dropped 6 bases, with 22 bases sitting between them. The CDR3 nucleotides are TGTGCCAGCTCCCGGCGGGTTGGAACTAGCCCCGGGGAGCTGTTTTTT. It translates to CASSRRVGTSPGELFF. Looking up the rest from reference TRBV7-2 and TRBJ2-2 gives the full variable domain: GAGVSQSPSNKVTEKGKDVELRCDPISGHTALYWYRQSLGQGLEFLIYFQGNSAPDKSGLPSDRFSAERTGGSVSTLTIQRTQQEDSAVYLCASSRRVGTSPGELFFGEGSRLTVL.

This chain connects TRBV2 to TRBJ1-6; the D gene is possibly TRBD1 (5 bases). This CDR3 has 18 residues. V was cut by 6 bases and J by 0 bases, with 18 bases left in between. The V gene's germline CDR1 is SNHLY and CDR2 FYNNEI. The CDR3 protein is CASRDRYILSSYNSPLHF. CDR3 nucleotide sequence: TGTGCCAGCAGAGACAGATACATCTTAAGCTCCTATAATTCACCCCTCCACTTT.

The chain uses TRBV7-9 and TRBJ1-4; D not certain. The germline gives CDR1 SEHNR, CDR2 FQNEAQ (reference sequence). CDR3 length equals 14 residues. V was shortened by 1 base and J by 7 bases, with 10 bases between the two germline ends. As DNA, the CDR3 is TGTGCCAGCAGCTTAGTCGGCCTTAGTGAAAAACTGTTTTTT. This translates into CASSLVGLSEKLFF. The full variable domain, in which reference TRBV7-9 and TRBJ1-4 provide the parts outside the CDR3, is DTGVSQNPRHKITKRGQNVTFRCDPISEHNRLYWYRQTLGQGPEFLTYFQNEAQLEKSRLLSDRFSAERPKGSFSTLEIQRTEQGDSAMYLCASSLVGLSEKLFFGSGTQLSVL.

This clonotype was observed at least ten times. This sequence joins TRBV28 and TRBJ1-2; 8 bases agree with TRBD1. There are 13 residues in the CDR3. After removal of 6 bases from V and 8 bases from J, the junction contained 8 bases not matched to a gene. Germline values: CDR1 MDHEN, CDR2 SYDVKM. The CDR3 sequence is CASRGQGAGGYTF. The CDR3 region has the DNA TGTGCCAGCAGGGGGCAGGGGGCAGGAGGCTACACCTTC.

The chain couples TRBV10-3 to TRBJ2-7; tentative D call: TRBD2 (5 bases). Trimming took 3 bases from V and 0 from J, leaving 12 bases between them. CDR1 is ENHRY and CDR2 is SYGVKD in the germline V gene. The CDR3 covers 15 residues. The CDR3 is CAISDTTGDSYEQYF. The CDR3 DNA follows: TGTGCCATCAGTGATACTACCGGGGACTCCTACGAGCAGTACTTC.

This clonotype was seen many times. The V and J genes are TRBV7-3 and TRBJ1-6, with D hard to call. Germline V lookup: CDR1 SGHTA, CDR2 FQGTGA. The CDR3 length is 14 residues. Trimming removed 2 bases at V and 11 bases at J, with 13 bases between. CDR3 sequence: CASSLHGGLAPLHF. The CDR3 coding sequence is TGTGCCAGCAGCTTACACGGAGGGCTTGCACCCCTCCACTTT.

In DNA, the CDR3 is TGTGCCAGCAGCTTAAGGTCCTCTCCTAGCACAGATACGCAGTATTTT. Its translation: CASSLRSSPSTDTQYF. The chain uses TRBV7-2 and TRBJ2-3; D is undetermined. The V and J ends lost 2 bases and 0 bases respectively, with 12 bases between them. The CDR3 totals 16 residues. Germline assignment: CDR1 SGHTA and CDR2 FQGNSA.

This clonotype was seen at least ten times. The V call is TRBV2, the J call TRBJ2-7; 8 nucleotides align to TRBD2. The CDR3 totals 15 residues. Germline V gene lookup returns CDR1 SNHLY and CDR2 FYNNEI. V was clipped by 10 bases and J by 2 bases; unmatched bases: 13. The DNA of the CDR3 is TGTGCCACCCAATCGGGAGGGGCTGCCACCTACGAGCAGTACTTC. Translation: CATQSGGAATYEQYF.

The gene calls are TRBV18 and TRBJ2-7; D is unclear. The CDR3 contains 14 residues. The ends were cut back, 2 bases at V and 3 bases at J, with 11 bases in the middle. Germline CDR1 is KGHSH and CDR2 is LQKENI. For the CDR3, the DNA is TGTGCCAGCTCACCAGGAGTGGTGGGCTACGAGCAGTACTTC. Amino acid sequence: CASSPGVVGYEQYF. The variable domain in full, with the rest retrieved from reference TRBV18 and TRBJ2-7, is NAGVMQNPRHLVRRRGQEARLRCSPMKGHSHVYWYRQLPEEGLKFMVYLQKENIIDESGMPKERFSAEFPKEGPSILRIQQVVRGDSAAYFCASSPGVVGYEQYFGPGTRLTVT.

This clonotype was observed at least ten times. The rearrangement joins TRBV30 to TRBJ1-4; tentative D call: TRBD1 (5 bases). The CDR3 has 13 residues. With 1 base removed from V and 4 bases from J, the gap between germline ends came to 7 bases. Germline V gives CDR1 GTSNPN, CDR2 SVGIG (reference sequence). The CDR3 region is CAWSGQNNEKLFF. As DNA, the CDR3 is TGTGCCTGGAGTGGACAGAATAATGAAAAACTGTTTTTT.

CDR3 nucleotide sequence: TGCAGTGCCCCCCGAACATACGGACAGCCCCAGCATTTT. Protein product: CSAPRTYGQPQHF. V usage is TRBV20-1 and J usage is TRBJ1-5, with D uncertain. The CDR3 is 13 amino acids. Per germline, CDR1 DFQATT and CDR2 SNEGSKA (reference sequence). V shed 6 bases and J shed 7 bases, with 16 bases lying between them.

This clonotype has at least ten counts. The chain combines TRBV12-3 or TRBV12-4 with TRBJ1-1, with a tentative D call TRBD1 (5 bases). Trimming shortened V by 8 bases and J by 3 bases, and 13 bases separated the two germline ends. CDR3 length: 13 amino acids. For the CDR3, the DNA is TGTGCCAGCGCGGGGCAGAGGGACACTGAAGCTTTCTTT. It encodes CASAGQRDTEAFF.

V is TRBV7-9 and J is TRBJ2-1; 7 bases map to TRBD1. The V gene's germline CDR1 is SEHNR and CDR2 FQNEAQ (reference sequence). The CDR3 is 15 amino acids. J was trimmed by 3 bases and V by 7 bases; bases with no gene match: 9. CDR3 region: CASTPGTVLYNEQFF. The CDR3 bases are TGTGCCAGCACCCCCGGGACAGTCCTCTACAATGAGCAGTTCTTC.

This clonotype was recorded at least ten times. The chain employs TRBV9 and TRBJ1-1; D ambiguous. Trimming stripped 0 bases from V and 1 base from J, with 7 bases between. The V gene's germline CDR1 is SGDLS and CDR2 YYNGEE. The CDR3 is made up of 14 amino acids. The CDR3: CASSVDSANTEAFF. The DNA of the CDR3 is TGTGCCAGCAGCGTAGACTCAGCGAACACTGAAGCTTTCTTT. Full variable domain (outside the CDR3, taken from reference TRBV9 and TRBJ1-1): DSGVTQTPKHLITATGQRVTLRCSPRSGDLSVYWYQQSLDQGLQFLIQYYNGEERAKGNILERFSAQQFPDLHSELNLSSLELGDSALYFCASSVDSANTEAFFGQGTRLTVV.

This clonotype has ten or more counts. The J gene is TRBJ1-1, the V gene TRBV20-1, with 7 bases aligning to TRBD1. After removal of 2 bases from V and 3 bases from J, the junction contained 9 bases not matched to a gene. This CDR3 has 15 amino acids. Germline loops: CDR1 DFQATT, CDR2 SNEGSKA (reference sequence). In DNA form, the CDR3 reads TGCAGTGCTAGATCTGGGGACAGCAGATACACTGAAGCTTTCTTT. This encodes CSARSGDSRYTEAFF.

This clonotype was seen repeatedly, ten times or more. The rearrangement joins TRBV13 to TRBJ1-1; D is perhaps TRBD1 (6 bases). This CDR3 spans 14 amino acids. The V gene's germline CDR1 is PRHDT and CDR2 FYEKMQ (reference sequence). With 1 base removed from V and 10 bases from J, the gap between germline ends came to 16 bases. In nucleotides, the CDR3 is TGTGCCAGCAGCTTAGAAACAGGGAGAGCGGGAGCTTTCTTT. It codes for CASSLETGRAGAFF. The full variable domain, in which reference TRBV13 and TRBJ1-1 provide the parts outside the CDR3, is AAGVIQSPRHLIKEKRETATLKCYPIPRHDTVYWYQQGPGQDPQFLISFYEKMQSDKGSIPDRFSAQQFSDYHSELNMSSLELGDSALYFCASSLETGRAGAFFGQGTRLTVV.

The table lists this clonotype with many counts. V is TRBV30 and J is TRBJ2-7, with D perhaps matching TRBD2 (5 bases). Deletions cut 0 bases from V and 4 bases from J, with 13 bases between. CDR3 size: 14 residues. The germline V gene encodes CDR1 GTSNPN and CDR2 SVGIG (reference sequence). CDR3 sequence reads: CAWSVSKREYEQYF. The CDR3 nucleotides read TGTGCCTGGAGTGTAAGCAAGAGGGAGTACGAGCAGTACTTC.

This clonotype was observed at least ten times. This sequence joins TRBV11-2 and TRBJ1-2, with 10 bases lining up with TRBD1. From germline, CDR1 is SGHAT and CDR2 FQNNGV. With 6 bases clipped from V and 7 bases from J, the junction kept 14 bases outside the gene matches. This CDR3 comprises 16 residues. The CDR3 region is CASRPPGQGKWGGYTF. CDR3 nucleotides: TGTGCCAGCAGGCCGCCGGGACAGGGGAAGTGGGGTGGCTACACCTTC. The full variable domain, completed using reference TRBV11-2 and TRBJ1-2, is EAGVAQSPRYKIIEKRQSVAFWCNPISGHATLYWYQQILGQGPKLLIQFQNNGVVDDSQLPKDRFSAERLKGVDSTLKIQPAKLEDSAVYLCASRPPGQGKWGGYTFGSGTRLTVV.

This clonotype was observed a handful of times. The chain uses TRBV15 and TRBJ2-2, with 8 nucleotides matching TRBD1. The CDR3 is 16 residues long. Germline V gives CDR1 LNHNV, CDR2 YYDKDF (reference sequence). The V gene end was trimmed by 3 bases and the J gene end by 2 bases; junction bases not matched to a gene: 5. DNA of the CDR3: TGTGCCACCAGCAGCAGGGACAGGCTAAACACCGGGGAGCTGTTTTTT. As protein: CATSSRDRLNTGELFF.

This clonotype was seen many times. The chain employs TRBV10-3 and TRBJ1-4; 7 nucleotides agree with TRBD1. Germline values: CDR1 ENHRY, CDR2 SYGVKD. With V trimmed by 3 bases and J by 3 bases, 4 bases remained unmatched. This CDR3 has 15 residues. In nucleotides, the CDR3 is TGTGCCATCAGTGAATCGGGACAGCCTAATGAAAAACTGTTTTTT. This gives the protein CAISESGQPNEKLFF.

At least ten counts were recorded for this clonotype. CDR3 sequence: CASSLITGRETQYF. CDR3 nucleotide sequence: TGTGCCAGCAGTTTGATCACGGGACGGGAGACCCAGTACTTC. V and J are TRBV12-3 or TRBV12-4 and TRBJ2-5; D tentatively fits TRBD1 or TRBD2 (5 bases each). The CDR3 totals 14 residues. Trimming cost V 3 bases and J 5 bases, with 13 bases left between them.

V usage is TRBV24-1 and J usage is TRBJ1-2; D gene ambiguous. The V and J ends lost 3 bases and 6 bases respectively, with 10 bases between them. Germline V gene sequence: CDR1 KGHDR, CDR2 SFDVKD. The CDR3 length is 13 residues. The CDR3 nucleotides read TGTGCCACCAGTGATACATCAAGAAATGGCTACACCTTC. Its protein is CATSDTSRNGYTF.

The chain recombines TRBV20-1 with TRBJ2-2; 8 bases line up with TRBD2. Trimming took 5 bases from V and 2 from J; bases not matched to a gene: 13. In germline, CDR1 is DFQATT, CDR2 SNEGSKA (reference sequence). The CDR3 loop spans 17 amino acids. The CDR3 DNA is TGCAGTGCTCCCGCGGGGGGAGGGCCAAGAAACACCGGGGAGCTGTTTTTT. Its protein product is CSAPAGGGPRNTGELFF.

This clonotype showed up many times. This chain connects TRBV28 to TRBJ1-5, with a possible D match to TRBD1 (5 bases). Per germline, CDR1 MDHEN and CDR2 SYDVKM. This CDR3 is 15 amino acids long. V was trimmed by 6 bases and J by 3 bases, leaving 15 bases between them. The CDR3 region has the DNA TGTGCCAGCAGACGTGTGGCAGGGTTCAATCAGCCCCAGCATTTT. Translation gives CASRRVAGFNQPQHF.

At least ten counts were recorded for this clonotype. The J gene is TRBJ1-2, the V gene TRBV28, with D possibly matching TRBD1 (5 bases). Trimming left V 7 bases short and J 4 bases short, with 13 bases between. Germline loops: CDR1 MDHEN, CDR2 SYDVKM. The CDR3 has 13 residues. The CDR3 DNA reads TGTGCCAGCAACCCGGAGGGGAGCTATGGCTACACCTTC. Translation: CASNPEGSYGYTF.

At least ten counts were recorded for this clonotype. The CDR3 bases are TGTGCCAGCAGCTCTCCCGGGGAAGGGGTGAACACTGAAGCTTTCTTT. Translation gives CASSSPGEGVNTEAFF. The chain uses TRBV11-3 and TRBJ1-1; D is possibly TRBD1 (5 bases). V dropped 4 bases and J dropped 0 bases, with 15 bases sitting between them. Germline CDR1 SGHNT, CDR2 YENEEA. This CDR3 spans 16 amino acids.